This TCR beta chain is from a study of CXCR3-negative and CXCR3-positive naive CD8 T cells (dated by TCRdb to between 2019 and 2020). For context, the study as a whole: About 135 million TRB reads were obtained in total, roughly 1.5 +/- 0.3 million reads per library. Naive subsets from five or six donors and memory cells from 3 donors were included in the TRBV-TRBJ cluster analysis. Data from about 12 donors, pooled across two independent experiments, went into the diversity and physicochemical repertoire analyses.

Beyond this particular receptor, the publication reports: TRB CDR3s from CXCR3-positive naive cells showed higher hydrophobicity (lower Kidera factor 4), lower energy, and higher strength and volume indices than CXCR3-negative naive cells. CXCR3 expression partially decreased after cryopreservation, so most assays used freshly isolated PBMCs. Similar TRBV-TRBJ usage was shown by naive CXCR3-negative and CXCR3-positive cells from the same donor, whereas distinct patterns were shown by memory cells. Because surface CD5, which has been linked to self-reactivity in mice, was comparable between naive subsets, TCR interaction strength was also inferred from TRB CDR3 physicochemical properties. Repertoire diversity was comparably high in both naive subsets but much lower in memory CD8+ T cells.

These reads were obtained on a NextSeq 550. The Human TCR Profiling Kit (MiLaboratory) was used to prepare UMI-labeled 5' RACE TRB cDNA libraries. cDNA synthesis used the entire amount of extracted RNA, and PCR amplification then used the entire amount of cDNA produced. Libraries were prepared in parallel using an identical number of PCR cycles. Regarding the original processing steps: With a minimum of two reads required per UMI, MIGEC and MiXCR pulled out about 49,000 +/- 11,000 unique UMI-labeled TRB cDNA molecules from each library. On average, each library contained roughly 40,000 +/- 10,000 functional in-frame TRB CDR3 nucleotide clonotypes without stop codons. After each sample was downsampled to 5000 UMI-labeled TRB molecules, VDJtools was used to calculate diversity metrics such as normalized Shannon-Wiener and Chao1. VDJtools computed clonotype-size-weighted physicochemical properties of the central five CDR3 residues: interaction energy, strength, volume and Kidera factor 4. TCRdb reprocessed the reads, and each CDR3 protein sequence is entered once, without DNA. In this record, the V and J calls reflect TCRdb's handling and not the investigators' own analysis. The record for this sample contains around 80,000 distinct CDR3 sequences. Jointly, the top ten make up 0.55% to 0.8% of the sample.

For each CD8+ T cell subset, flow sorting was done in triplicate, and roughly 310,000 cells per subset went directly into RLT lysis buffer. To exclude memory contaminants, naive CD8+ T cells were stringently defined as CD45RO-CCR7+CD27+CD95-. Peripheral blood mononuclear cells were isolated from buffy coats using standard density gradient centrifugation. Naive CXCR3-negative and CXCR3-positive CD8+ T cells were flow-sorted on a FACSAria III. Total RNA was extracted from sorted cells using an RNeasy Mini Kit. Its CDR3 holds 12 amino acids, cysteine through phenylalanine. Only the protein sequence is given. Remarks on this clonotype: Its antigen is currently not known.

The receptor's source is a human donor in good health. Some clones in this sample may be carry-over from other donors' samples. Recombination linked TRBV12-3 or TRBV12-4 to TRBJ1-1. The material sequenced was naive CXCR3+ CD8+ T cells from blood. The meaning of the sample's cell subset or site label: CD45RO-CCR7+CD27+CD95- naive CD8+ T cells expressing CXCR3 (TNR3+). The CDR3 amino acid sequence is: CASRIVSTEAFF.